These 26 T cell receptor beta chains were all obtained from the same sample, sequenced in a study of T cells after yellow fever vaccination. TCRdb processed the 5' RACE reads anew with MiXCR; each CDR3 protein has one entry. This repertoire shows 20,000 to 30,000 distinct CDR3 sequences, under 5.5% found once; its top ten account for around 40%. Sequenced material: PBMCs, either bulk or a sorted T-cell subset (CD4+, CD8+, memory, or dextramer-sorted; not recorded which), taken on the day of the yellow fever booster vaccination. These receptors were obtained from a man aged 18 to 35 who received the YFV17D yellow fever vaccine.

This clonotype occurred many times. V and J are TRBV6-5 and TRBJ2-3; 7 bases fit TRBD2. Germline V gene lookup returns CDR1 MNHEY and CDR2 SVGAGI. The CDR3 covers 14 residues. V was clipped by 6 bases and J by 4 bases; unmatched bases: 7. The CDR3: CASRSFGGSDTQYF. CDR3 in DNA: TGTGCCAGCAGGTCTTTCGGGGGGTCAGATACGCAGTATTTT.

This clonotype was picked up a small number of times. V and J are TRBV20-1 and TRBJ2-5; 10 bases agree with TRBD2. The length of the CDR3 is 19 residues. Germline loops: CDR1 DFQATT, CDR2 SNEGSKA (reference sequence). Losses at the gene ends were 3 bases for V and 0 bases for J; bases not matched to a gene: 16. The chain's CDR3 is CSASGQRGGKWENQETQYF. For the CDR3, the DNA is TGCAGTGCTAGCGGCCAGCGGGGGGGCAAATGGGAAAACCAAGAGACCCAGTACTTC.

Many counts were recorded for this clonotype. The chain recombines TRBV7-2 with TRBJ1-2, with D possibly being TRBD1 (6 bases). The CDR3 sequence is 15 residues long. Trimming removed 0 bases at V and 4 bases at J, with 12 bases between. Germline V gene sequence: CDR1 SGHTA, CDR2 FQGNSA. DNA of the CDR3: TGTGCCAGCAGCTTAGCGCGGGGCAGGGGCTATGGCTACACCTTC. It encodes CASSLARGRGYGYTF.

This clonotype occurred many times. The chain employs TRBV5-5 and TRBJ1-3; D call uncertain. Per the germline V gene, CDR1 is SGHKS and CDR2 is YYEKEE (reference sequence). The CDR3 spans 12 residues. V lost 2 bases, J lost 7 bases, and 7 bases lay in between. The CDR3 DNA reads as TGTGCCAGCAGCTTAGTTCGGAACACCATATATTTT. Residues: CASSLVRNTIYF.

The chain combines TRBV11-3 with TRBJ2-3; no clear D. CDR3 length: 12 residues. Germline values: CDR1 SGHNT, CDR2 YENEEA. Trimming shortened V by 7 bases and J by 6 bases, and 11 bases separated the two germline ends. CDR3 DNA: TGTGCCAGCAAGGGTCGAGCTGATACGCAGTATTTT. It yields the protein CASKGRADTQYF. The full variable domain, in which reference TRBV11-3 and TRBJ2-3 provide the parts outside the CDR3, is EAGVVQSPRYKIIEKKQPVAFWCNPISGHNTLYWYLQNLGQGPELLIRYENEEAVDDSQLPKDRFSAERLKGVDSTLKIQPAELGDSAVYLCASKGRADTQYFGPGTRLTVL.

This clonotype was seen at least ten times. The CDR3 loop reads CASSSNRSRDAPSYNEQFF. The CDR3 region has the DNA TGTGCCAGCAGCTCGAACCGGTCCCGGGACGCCCCCTCCTACAATGAGCAGTTCTTC. The chain carries TRBV5-5 and TRBJ2-1; D is tentatively TRBD1 or TRBD2 (5 bases each). V lost 3 bases and J 0 bases, leaving 22 bases between the germline ends. Germline assignment: CDR1 SGHKS and CDR2 YYEKEE (reference sequence). This CDR3 has 19 residues.

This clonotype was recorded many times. The CDR3 region is CASSGQGRTYGYTF. The DNA for the CDR3 is TGTGCCAGCAGTGGACAGGGGAGGACCTATGGCTACACCTTC. The V and J genes are TRBV28 and TRBJ1-2, with TRBD1 matching over 9 bases. There are 14 residues in the CDR3. V gave up 5 bases and J gave up 4 bases; unmatched junction bases: 5. The V gene's germline CDR1 is MDHEN and CDR2 SYDVKM.

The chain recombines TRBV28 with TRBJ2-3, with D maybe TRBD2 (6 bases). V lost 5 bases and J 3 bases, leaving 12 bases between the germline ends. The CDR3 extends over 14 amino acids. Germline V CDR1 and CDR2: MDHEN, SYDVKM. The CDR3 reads CASSPGVTTDTQYF. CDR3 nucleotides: TGTGCCAGCAGTCCGGGGGTAACTACAGATACGCAGTATTTT.

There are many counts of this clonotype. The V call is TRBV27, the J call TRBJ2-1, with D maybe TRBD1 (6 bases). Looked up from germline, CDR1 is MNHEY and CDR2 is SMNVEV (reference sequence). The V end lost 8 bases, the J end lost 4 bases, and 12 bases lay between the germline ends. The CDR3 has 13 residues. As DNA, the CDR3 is TGTGCCAGCTGGTTACAGGGTTACAATGAGCAGTTCTTC. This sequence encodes CASWLQGYNEQFF.

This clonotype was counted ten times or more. The CDR3 here is CASSPLAGLRELFF. The DNA for the CDR3 is TGTGCCAGCAGCCCCTTAGCGGGACTCAGGGAGCTGTTTTTT. The V and J genes are TRBV7-3 and TRBJ2-2; 8 bases match TRBD2. Germline trimming cut 5 bases from V and 9 bases from J; bases unmatched to any gene: 8. This CDR3 comprises 14 residues. CDR1 and CDR2 (germline): SGHTA, FQGTGA.

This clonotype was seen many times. CDR3 residues: CASSLYGPTDTQYF. CDR3 nucleotide sequence: TGTGCCAGCAGCTTATACGGGCCCACAGATACGCAGTATTTT. The chain combines TRBV7-6 with TRBJ2-3; D ambiguous. Looked up from germline, CDR1 is SGHVS and CDR2 is FNYEAQ. The V end was cut by 2 bases, the J end by 2 bases, with 8 bases between. CDR3 size: 14 residues.

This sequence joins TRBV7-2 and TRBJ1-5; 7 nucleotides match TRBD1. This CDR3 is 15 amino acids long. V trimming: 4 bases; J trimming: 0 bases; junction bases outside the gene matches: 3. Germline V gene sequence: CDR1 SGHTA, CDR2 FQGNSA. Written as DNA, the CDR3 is TGTGCCAGCAGCTCTCAGGGGGGTAGCAATCAGCCCCAGCATTTT. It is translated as CASSSQGGSNQPQHF.

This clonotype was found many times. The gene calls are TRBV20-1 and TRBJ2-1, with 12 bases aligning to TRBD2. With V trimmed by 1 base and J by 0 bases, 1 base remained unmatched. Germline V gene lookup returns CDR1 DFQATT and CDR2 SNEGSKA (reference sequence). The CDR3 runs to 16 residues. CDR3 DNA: TGCAGTGCTAGAGGACTAGCGGGGGACTCCTACAATGAGCAGTTCTTC. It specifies CSARGLAGDSYNEQFF.

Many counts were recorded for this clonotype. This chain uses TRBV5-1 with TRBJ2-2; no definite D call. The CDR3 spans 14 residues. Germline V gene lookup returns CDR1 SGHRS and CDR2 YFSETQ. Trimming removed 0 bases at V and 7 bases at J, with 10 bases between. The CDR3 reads CASSLVWAGGELFF. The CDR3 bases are TGCGCCAGCAGCTTGGTATGGGCTGGCGGGGAGCTGTTTTTT.

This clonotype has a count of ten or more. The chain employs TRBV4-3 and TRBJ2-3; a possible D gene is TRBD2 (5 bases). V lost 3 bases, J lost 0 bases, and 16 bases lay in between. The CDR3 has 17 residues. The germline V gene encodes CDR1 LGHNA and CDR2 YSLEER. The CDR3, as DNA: TGCGCCAGCAGCCAGACCCCCGGGGTAATTAGCACAGATACGCAGTATTTT. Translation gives CASSQTPGVISTDTQYF.

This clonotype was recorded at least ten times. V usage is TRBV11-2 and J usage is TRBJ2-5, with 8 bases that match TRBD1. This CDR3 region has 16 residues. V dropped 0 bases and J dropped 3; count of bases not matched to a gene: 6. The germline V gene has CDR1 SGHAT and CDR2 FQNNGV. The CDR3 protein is CASSLDGRGREETQYF. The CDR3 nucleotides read TGTGCCAGCAGCTTAGATGGCAGGGGGCGGGAAGAGACCCAGTACTTC.

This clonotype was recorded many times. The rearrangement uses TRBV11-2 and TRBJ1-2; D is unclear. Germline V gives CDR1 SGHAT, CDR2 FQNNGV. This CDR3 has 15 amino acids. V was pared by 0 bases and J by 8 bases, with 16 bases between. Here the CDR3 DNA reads TGTGCCAGCAGCTTAGACGGATCCAGCCCGTCGGGCTACACCTTC. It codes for CASSLDGSSPSGYTF.

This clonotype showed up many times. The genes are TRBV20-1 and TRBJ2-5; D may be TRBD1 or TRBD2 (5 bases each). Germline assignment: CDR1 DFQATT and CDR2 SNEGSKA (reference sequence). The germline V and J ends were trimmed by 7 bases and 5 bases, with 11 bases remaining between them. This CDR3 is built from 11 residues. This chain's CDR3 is CSGGWSETQYF. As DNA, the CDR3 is TGCAGTGGGGGGTGGTCCGAGACCCAGTACTTC.

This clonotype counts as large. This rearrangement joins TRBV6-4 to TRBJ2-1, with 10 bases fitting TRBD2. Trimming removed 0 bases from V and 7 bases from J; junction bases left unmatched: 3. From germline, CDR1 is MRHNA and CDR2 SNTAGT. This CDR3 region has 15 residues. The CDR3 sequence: CASSDSSGGANEQFF. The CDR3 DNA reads TGTGCCAGCAGTGACTCGAGCGGGGGGGCAAATGAGCAGTTCTTC.

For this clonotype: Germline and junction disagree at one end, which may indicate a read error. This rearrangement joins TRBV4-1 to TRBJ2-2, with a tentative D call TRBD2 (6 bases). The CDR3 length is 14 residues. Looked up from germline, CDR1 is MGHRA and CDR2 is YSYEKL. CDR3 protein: CASRHPGEAGELIF. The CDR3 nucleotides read TGCGCCAGCAGACATCCCGGGGAGGCCGGGGAGCTGATTTTT.

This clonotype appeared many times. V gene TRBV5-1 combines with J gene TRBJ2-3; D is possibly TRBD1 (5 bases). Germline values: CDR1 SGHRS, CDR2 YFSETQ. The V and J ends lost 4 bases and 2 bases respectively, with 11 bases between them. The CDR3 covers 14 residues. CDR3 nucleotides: TGCGCCAGCAGCCCTCAGGGCTTCACAGATACGCAGTATTTT. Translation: CASSPQGFTDTQYF.

The CDR3 protein is CASSLYTEAFF. The CDR3 nucleotides are TGTGCCAGCAGCTTATACACTGAAGCTTTCTTT. J is TRBJ1-1 and V is TRBV7-2, with D unclear. The CDR3 covers 11 residues. The V end lost 2 bases, the J end lost 3 bases, and 1 base lay between the germline ends. From germline, CDR1 is SGHTA and CDR2 FQGNSA.

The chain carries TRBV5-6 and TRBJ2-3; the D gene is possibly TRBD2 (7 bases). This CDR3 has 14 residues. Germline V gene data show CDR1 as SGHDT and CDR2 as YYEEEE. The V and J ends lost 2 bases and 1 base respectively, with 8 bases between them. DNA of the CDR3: TGTGCCAGCAGCTTCGGGGGGCGCACAGATACGCAGTATTTT. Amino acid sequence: CASSFGGRTDTQYF.

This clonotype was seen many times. The CDR3, as DNA: TGCGCCAGCAGCCGGACAGGGTCGAAGACCCAGTACTTC. It is translated as CASSRTGSKTQYF. This chain links TRBV5-1 with TRBJ2-5; 8 bases map to TRBD1. J lost 6 bases, V lost 4 bases, and 5 bases had no gene match. The CDR3 runs to 13 residues. Germline lookup yields CDR1 SGHRS and CDR2 YFSETQ.

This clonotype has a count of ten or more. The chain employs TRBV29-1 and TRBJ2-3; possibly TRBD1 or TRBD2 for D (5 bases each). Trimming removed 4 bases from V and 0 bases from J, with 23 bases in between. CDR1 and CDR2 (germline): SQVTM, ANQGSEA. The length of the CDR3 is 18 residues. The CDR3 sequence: CSVARGGLSSTSTDTQYF. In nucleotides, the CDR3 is TGCAGCGTTGCTCGGGGCGGTTTATCCTCAACTAGCACAGATACGCAGTATTTT.

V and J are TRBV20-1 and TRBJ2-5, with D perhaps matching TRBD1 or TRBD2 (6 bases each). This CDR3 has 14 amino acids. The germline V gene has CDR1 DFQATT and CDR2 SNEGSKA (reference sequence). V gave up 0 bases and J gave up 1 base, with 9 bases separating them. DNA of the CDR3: TGCAGTGCTAGAGACGGGGGCTTCCAAGAGACCCAGTACTTC. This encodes CSARDGGFQETQYF.